This is a list of T cell receptor beta chains from one sample in a study of shared clonotypes between healthy human individuals. The data were produced by immunoSEQ multiplex PCR, yet TCRdb's version contains in-frame clones alone and is incomplete. The sample lists over a million clones; around 76% were seen once. Sequences were obtained from memory CD4+ T cells sorted from blood. These receptors all come from a man aged 18 to 30 in good health. Both conserved end residues are part of each CDR3. D genes are given only for firm matches. Clone size is not always given. Where it is, it says once, few, many or a class for expanded clones.

d_call,j_call,clone_size,v_call,cdr3_nt,cdr3_aa
-,TRBJ1-3,once,TRBV10-2,TGCGCCAGCAGTGATCGAACAGTCGCTGGAAACACCATATATTTT,CASSDRTVAGNTIYF
-,TRBJ2-7,-,TRBV11-2,TGTGCCAGCTTGAAGGACGAGCAGTACTTC,CASLKDEQYF
-,TRBJ2-7,-,TRBV23-1,TGCGCCAGCAGTCCCCGAATCAAAGCAGTCCCGACTGGCCTCTACGAGCAGTACTTC,CASSPRIKAVPTGLYEQYF
TRBD1,TRBJ2-3,-,TRBV2,TGTGCCAGCAGTCGGACAGGTTCGGCAGATACGCAGTATTTT,CASSRTGSADTQYF
-,TRBJ2-2,-,TRBV6-5,TGTGCCAGCGTGCCACCCGGTGGGACCGGGGAGCTGTTTTTT,CASVPPGGTGELFF
TRBD1,TRBJ2-1,-,TRBV9,TGTGCCAGCAGCTACACCGGGACAGGGGGCTCCAATGAGCAGTTCTTC,CASSYTGTGGSNEQFF
TRBD2,TRBJ2-1,-,TRBV2,TGTGCCAATGGACTAGCGGGAGCCTGGACCTACAATGAGCAGTTCTTC,CANGLAGAWTYNEQFF
-,TRBJ2-2,-,TRBV5-4,TGTGCCAGCAGCCTGCCAGGGAGCACCGGGGAGCTGTTTTTT,CASSLPGSTGELFF
-,TRBJ1-1,-,TRBV2,TGTGCCAGCAGTGATTGGAGGACTGAAGCTTTCTTT,CASSDWRTEAFF
TRBD1,TRBJ1-2,once,TRBV2,TGTGCCTGCCGACAGGGCACGAACTATGGCTACACCTTC,CACRQGTNYGYTF
-,TRBJ2-5,-,TRBV7-9,TGTGCCAGCAGCCCGTCTCCCGGCACGGCCCAGTACTTC,CASSPSPGTAQYF
-,TRBJ1-2,-,TRBV9,TGTGCCAGCAGCCCCACGGCCTCGGATACCCAAAACTATGGCTACACCTTC,CASSPTASDTQNYGYTF
TRBD2,TRBJ2-7,-,TRBV2,TGTGCCAGTGGGGGGGTAGCGGCGTCCTACGAGCAGTACTTC,CASGGVAASYEQYF
-,TRBJ2-3,-,TRBV29-1,TGCAGCGCCGGAAGGGGGACCCACACAGATACGCAGTATTTT,CSAGRGTHTDTQYF
TRBD2,TRBJ2-7,-,TRBV18,TGTGCCAGCTCCCCCACCGGGACTAGGAGTTACGAGCAGTACTTC,CASSPTGTRSYEQYF
TRBD1,TRBJ2-7,-,TRBV18,TGTGCCAGCTCACTGGAAACAGGGGTGCAGTACTTC,CASSLETGVQYF
TRBD1,TRBJ2-7,-,TRBV4-1,TGCGCCAGCAGCCCCCGGACAGGGGGGTACGAGCAGTACTTC,CASSPRTGGYEQYF
-,TRBJ2-7,-,TRBV6-6,TGTGCCAGCAGTTACGCACCTTCTCCCTACGAGCAGTACTTC,CASSYAPSPYEQYF
-,TRBJ1-5,few,TRBV19,TGTGCCAGTAAAAGGCCAGGCCCGCGTCAGCCCCAGCATTTT,CASKRPGPRQPQHF
-,TRBJ2-2,-,TRBV29-1,TGCAGCGTTGAAAGGGCAGGGGCCGGCACCGGGGAGCTGTTTTTT,CSVERAGAGTGELFF
-,TRBJ2-5,-,TRBV10-1,TGCGCCAGCTTTTCTCGAGGACCTCCTTGGGCCCAGTACTTC,CASFSRGPPWAQYF
-,TRBJ2-1,-,TRBV6-1,TGTGCCAGCAGTGAGGGGTACAATGAGCAGTTCTTC,CASSEGYNEQFF
TRBD1,TRBJ1-6,-,TRBV2,TGTGCCAGCAGGCAACCGGGACAGGGGTCACCCCTCCACTTT,CASRQPGQGSPLHF
-,TRBJ2-4,-,TRBV28,TGTGCCAGCATGCCCAGGCCTGGACCAAAAAACATTCAGTACTTC,CASMPRPGPKNIQYF
-,TRBJ1-6,-,TRBV6-1,TGTGCCAGCAGCGATCAGGGGTTTTATAATTCACCCCTCCACTTT,CASSDQGFYNSPLHF
-,TRBJ2-7,-,TRBV2,TGTGCCAGCAGTGAACAGGGAAGGAGGGAGCAGTACTTC,CASSEQGRREQYF
TRBD1,TRBJ2-3,-,TRBV5-6,TGTGCCAGCAGCTTGCCGGGGACAGGGGCCGGCACAGATACGCAGTATTTT,CASSLPGTGAGTDTQYF
TRBD1,TRBJ1-2,once,TRBV29-1,TGCAGCGCGACGGTTGGGACAGGGCCCTATGGCTACACCTTC,CSATVGTGPYGYTF
TRBD1,TRBJ2-7,-,TRBV6-5,TGTGCCAGCAGGCGTCGACAGGGAAGTGTCGGCGAGCAGTACTTC,CASRRRQGSVGEQYF
TRBD1,TRBJ2-7,-,TRBV6-6,TGTGCCAGCAGTCAACCGGGACAGGGTGTCTACGAGCAGTACTTC,CASSQPGQGVYEQYF
TRBD1,TRBJ1-2,-,TRBV5-1,TGCGCCAGCAGCCTCCAGGGACAGGATGGCTACACCTTC,CASSLQGQDGYTF
TRBD2,TRBJ2-1,-,TRBV28,TGTGCCAGCAAATCGGCGGGGGGATTTGGAAGTCACAATGAGCAGTTCTTC,CASKSAGGFGSHNEQFF
-,TRBJ1-4,few,TRBV30,TGTGCCTGGAGGTCGGGGGGCCGAGGAGAAAAACTGTTTTTT,CAWRSGGRGEKLFF
-,TRBJ2-3,few,TRBV18,TGTGCCAGCTCCCCCCCGGGGAGAGGCACAGATACGCAGTATTTT,CASSPPGRGTDTQYF
-,TRBJ1-2,-,TRBV14,TGTGCCAGCAGCCAAAGCGCAGGGCCCTATGGCTACACCTTC,CASSQSAGPYGYTF
-,TRBJ2-1,-,TRBV18,TGTGCCAGCTCCCGTAAGGATGCTAATGAGCAGTTCTTC,CASSRKDANEQFF
-,TRBJ2-7,few,TRBV2,TGTGCCAGCAGTGAAGCGCTCGGCGCATCCTACGAGCAGTACTTC,CASSEALGASYEQYF
TRBD2,TRBJ2-5,once,TRBV29-1,TGCAGCGTTGAAGGGAGGGCTAGCGGGGGTTCCCAAGAGACCCAGTACTTC,CSVEGRASGGSQETQYF
-,TRBJ1-5,-,TRBV19,TGTGCCAGTAGTATCACCGGCGACAATCAGCCCCAGCATTTT,CASSITGDNQPQHF
TRBD2,TRBJ2-2,-,TRBV19,TGTGCCCCTACGGGCGCGGGAGCGAACACCGGGGAGCTGTTTTTT,CAPTGAGANTGELFF
-,TRBJ2-7,-,TRBV5-1,TGCGCCAGCAGCTTGGAACGCTACGAGCAGTACTTC,CASSLERYEQYF
-,TRBJ2-1,few,TRBV4-1,TGCGCCAGCAGCCAATCAACCGGTAGCTCCTACAATGAGCAGTTCTTC,CASSQSTGSSYNEQFF
-,TRBJ2-3,-,TRBV7-7,TGTGCTAGCAGCCCGGGGCTAGCTGAGACGCAGTATTTT,CASSPGLAETQYF
-,TRBJ1-3,-,TRBV2,TGTGCCAGCAGCGAAACATCCGGCTCTGGAAACACCATATATTTT,CASSETSGSGNTIYF
-,TRBJ1-2,few,TRBV30,TGTGCCTGGAGGCTCGAAATCAAGACAGGCTACACCTTC,CAWRLEIKTGYTF
TRBD2,TRBJ2-3,-,TRBV9,TGTGCCAGCACCAGGAGCGGGAGTGGCACAGATACGCAGTATTTT,CASTRSGSGTDTQYF
TRBD1,TRBJ1-2,-,TRBV27,TGTGCCAGCAGTCGGCTCGGACAGGGAATTAACTATGGCTACACCTTC,CASSRLGQGINYGYTF
TRBD2,TRBJ2-7,-,TRBV18,TGTGCCAGCTCACCTCTAGCGGGGGAGACCTACGAGCAGTACTTC,CASSPLAGETYEQYF
TRBD1,TRBJ2-1,once,TRBV13,TGTGCCAGCAGCCGCCGGGACAGGGTAAGCGATGAGCAGTTCTTC,CASSRRDRVSDEQFF
-,TRBJ2-2,-,TRBV15,TGTGCCACCAGCAGAGATCAGGCCCCCCCCGGGGAGCTGTTTTTT,CATSRDQAPPGELFF
TRBD1,TRBJ2-2,-,TRBV30,TGTGCCTGGGAGGCAGGGGGGAACACCGGGGAGCTGTTTTTT,CAWEAGGNTGELFF
-,TRBJ1-1,-,TRBV30,TGTGCCTGGACCCCAACGGGAATGGCTGAAGCTTTCTTT,CAWTPTGMAEAFF
TRBD1,TRBJ1-2,-,TRBV14,TGTGCCAGCAGCCGTCCCGGGACAGGATTCTATGGCTACACCTTC,CASSRPGTGFYGYTF
-,TRBJ2-7,-,TRBV5-4,TGTGCCAGCAGCTTGGACCCCAGATCCTACGAGCAGTACTTC,CASSLDPRSYEQYF
-,TRBJ1-5,-,TRBV25-1,TGTGCCAGCAGTGAGGGGGGGCGAGGTTCGGTTCAGCCCCAGCATTTT,CASSEGGRGSVQPQHF
TRBD2,TRBJ2-1,-,TRBV7-8,TGTGCCAGCAGCCGCGGCGGACTAGCGGGAGCTCGTGAGCAGTTCTTC,CASSRGGLAGAREQFF
-,TRBJ1-5,-,TRBV7-2,TGTGCCAGCAGCTTGGGACCAGGGGTTCTCAATCAGCCCCAGCATTTT,CASSLGPGVLNQPQHF
TRBD1,TRBJ2-7,-,TRBV12-5,TGTGCTAGTGGTTTGGTACCTTTGGACAGGGCGAAGTACTTC,CASGLVPLDRAKYF